Listed here are 10 T cell receptor beta chains from one sample, sequenced in a study of human T cells and chemical hapten exposure. Extraction yielded total RNA from whole blood (unfractionated). In TCRdb, the 5' RACE reads were re-called with MiXCR into one record per CDR3 protein. The data hold 110,000 to 150,000 distinct CDR3 sequences, with around 4.1% observed a single time. The receptors stem from a female donor in good health.

This clonotype has at least ten counts. The V call is TRBV7-2, the J call TRBJ2-1, with a weak D call TRBD2 (6 bases). Germline V gene sequence: CDR1 SGHTA, CDR2 FQGNSA. CDR3 size: 16 residues. Trimming removed 1 base from V and 0 bases from J, with 10 bases in between. The CDR3 nucleotides read TGTGCCAGCAGCTTAGTTGACGGGAGCTCCTACAATGAGCAGTTCTTC. Translating gives CASSLVDGSSYNEQFF.

A remark on this clonotype: This could be a read error, since a much larger clone is one nucleotide away. V is TRBV6-6 and J is TRBJ1-1; 9 bases match TRBD1. The CDR3 spans 15 residues. Germline trimming cut 6 bases from V and 1 base from J; bases unmatched to any gene: 6. CDR1 and CDR2 (germline): MNHNY, SVGAGI (reference sequence). CDR3 coding DNA: TGTGCCAGCAGAACCGACAGGGGGAGGAACACTGAAGCTTTCTTT. It encodes CASRTDRGRNTEAFF.

Many counts were recorded for this clonotype. J is TRBJ1-2 and V is TRBV12-3 or TRBV12-4; possible D gene TRBD1, 5 bases. The CDR3 is made up of 15 amino acids. Trimming left V 3 bases short and J 7 bases short, with 18 bases between. The CDR3: CASSFSGKIRSGYTF. In nucleotides, the CDR3 is TGTGCCAGCAGTTTTTCAGGGAAGATACGGTCTGGCTACACCTTC.

This sequence joins TRBV6-2 or TRBV6-3 and TRBJ1-5, with D possibly matching TRBD1 (5 bases). This CDR3 has 15 amino acids. Germline V gives CDR1 MNHEY, CDR2 SVGEGT. V lost 4 bases to trimming and J lost 2 bases, with 12 bases between them. In DNA, the CDR3 is TGTGCCAGCAGTTGGGGCTCTGGAGGCAATCAGCCCCAGCATTTT. Translated, it gives CASSWGSGGNQPQHF.

This clonotype was counted at least ten times. The rearrangement joins TRBV28 to TRBJ2-7, with 10 bases identical to TRBD1. After removal of 8 bases from V and 2 bases from J, the junction contained 9 bases not matched to a gene. From germline, CDR1 is MDHEN and CDR2 SYDVKM. The CDR3 spans 15 residues. The CDR3 here is CASGLGTGVPYEQYF. In DNA, the CDR3 is TGTGCCAGCGGATTGGGGACAGGGGTACCCTACGAGCAGTACTTC.

This clonotype was found many times. V and J are TRBV9 and TRBJ2-7, with 10 bases aligning to TRBD1. V shed 0 bases and J 1 base; nucleotides not matched to a gene: 1. Germline V gene data show CDR1 as SGDLS and CDR2 as YYNGEE. The CDR3 loop spans 15 amino acids. In DNA, the CDR3 is TGTGCCAGCAGCGTAGCGGGACAGGGGTCCTACGAGCAGTACTTC. Its translation is CASSVAGQGSYEQYF.

In its sample, this clonotype was seen a few times. A clone one base away is much larger, so this may be a read error. The chain has TRBV29-1 and TRBJ2-5, with TRBD2 as a possible D gene (6 bases). The CDR3 extends over 12 amino acids. Germline assignment: CDR1 SQVTM and CDR2 ANQGSEA. This CDR3 is CSGGDDQETQYF. CDR3 in DNA: TGCAGTGGAGGGGACGATCAAGAGACCCAGTACTTC.

With respect to this clonotype: A read error may explain this, as a much larger clone is one base away. V gene TRBV2 combines with J gene TRBJ1-6; D not resolved. The V gene's germline CDR1 is SNHLY and CDR2 FYNNEI. Trimming took 7 bases from V and 7 from J, leaving 11 bases between them. The CDR3 runs to 13 residues. The CDR3: CASMRRSNSPLHF. DNA of the CDR3: TGTGCCAGCATGCGTCGCTCGAATTCACCCCTCCACTTT.

The rearrangement links TRBV7-2 to TRBJ2-1; 8 positions agree with TRBD2. V was clipped by 5 bases and J by 3 bases; unmatched bases: 6. Germline CDR1 SGHTA, CDR2 FQGNSA. This CDR3 is built from 15 residues. CDR3 amino acids: CASSTLTSVYNEQFF. As DNA, the CDR3 is TGTGCCAGCAGCACCCTGACTAGCGTCTACAATGAGCAGTTCTTC.

This clonotype occurred many times. The chain couples TRBV3-1 to TRBJ1-3; D not certain. Trimming cost V 1 base and J 0 bases, with 13 bases left between them. Germline V CDR1 and CDR2: LGHDT, YNNKEL (reference sequence). The CDR3 contains 17 residues. The CDR3 protein is CASSQVGQLISGNTIYF. CDR3 nucleotide sequence: TGTGCCAGCAGCCAAGTTGGTCAGCTAATCTCTGGAAACACCATATATTTT. The full variable domain, with the rest looked up from reference TRBV3-1 and TRBJ1-3, is DTAVSQTPKYLVTQMGNDKSIKCEQNLGHDTMYWYKQDSKKFLKIMFSYNNKELIINETVPNRFSPKSPDKAHLNLHINSLELGDSAVYFCASSQVGQLISGNTIYFGEGSWLTVV.